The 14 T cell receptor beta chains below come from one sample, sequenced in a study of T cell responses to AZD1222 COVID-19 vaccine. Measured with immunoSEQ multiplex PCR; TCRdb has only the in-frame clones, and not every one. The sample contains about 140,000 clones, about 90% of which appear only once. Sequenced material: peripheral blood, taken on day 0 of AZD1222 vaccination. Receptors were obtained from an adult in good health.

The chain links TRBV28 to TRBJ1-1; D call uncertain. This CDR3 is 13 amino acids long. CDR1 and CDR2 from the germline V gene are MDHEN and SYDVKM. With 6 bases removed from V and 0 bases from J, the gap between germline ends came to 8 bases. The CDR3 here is CASRPTLNTEAFF. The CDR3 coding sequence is TGTGCCAGCAGACCCACACTGAACACTGAAGCTTTCTTT.

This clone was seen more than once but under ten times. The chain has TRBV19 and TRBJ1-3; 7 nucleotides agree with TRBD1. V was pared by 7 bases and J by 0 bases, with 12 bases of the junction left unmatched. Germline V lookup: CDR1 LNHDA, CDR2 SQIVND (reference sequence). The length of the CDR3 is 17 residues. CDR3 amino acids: CASNFGTALSSGNTIYF. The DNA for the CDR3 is TGTGCCAGTAATTTTGGGACAGCGTTGAGCTCTGGAAACACCATATATTTT. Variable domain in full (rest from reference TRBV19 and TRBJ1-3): DGGITQSPKYLFRKEGQNVTLSCEQNLNHDAMYWYRQDPGQGLRLIYYSQIVNDFQKGDIAEGYSVSREKKESFPLTVTSAQKNPTAFYLCASNFGTALSSGNTIYFGEGSWLTVV.

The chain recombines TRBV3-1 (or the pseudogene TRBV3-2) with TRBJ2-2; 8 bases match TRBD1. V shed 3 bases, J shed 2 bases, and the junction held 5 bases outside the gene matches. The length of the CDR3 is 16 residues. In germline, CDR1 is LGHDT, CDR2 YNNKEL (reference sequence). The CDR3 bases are TGTGCCAGCAGCCATAGCGACAGGGGAAACACCGGGGAGCTGTTTTTT. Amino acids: CASSHSDRGNTGELFF.

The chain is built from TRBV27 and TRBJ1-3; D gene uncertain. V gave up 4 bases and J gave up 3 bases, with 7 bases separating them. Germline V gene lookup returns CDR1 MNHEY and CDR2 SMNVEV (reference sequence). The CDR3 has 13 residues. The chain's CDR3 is CASSSSFGNTIYF. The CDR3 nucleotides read TGTGCCAGCAGTTCTTCTTTTGGAAACACCATATATTTT.

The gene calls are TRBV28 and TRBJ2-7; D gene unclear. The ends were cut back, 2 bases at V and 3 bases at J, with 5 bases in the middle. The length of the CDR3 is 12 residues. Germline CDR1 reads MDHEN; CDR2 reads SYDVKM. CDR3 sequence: CASSLPNYEQYF. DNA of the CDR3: TGTGCCAGCAGTTTACCTAACTACGAGCAGTACTTC.

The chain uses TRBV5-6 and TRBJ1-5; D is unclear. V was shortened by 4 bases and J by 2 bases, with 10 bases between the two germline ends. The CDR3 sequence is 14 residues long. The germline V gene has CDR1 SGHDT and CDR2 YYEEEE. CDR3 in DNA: TGTGCCAGCAGCCGGGGAGCGGGCAATCAGCCCCAGCATTTT. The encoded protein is CASSRGAGNQPQHF.

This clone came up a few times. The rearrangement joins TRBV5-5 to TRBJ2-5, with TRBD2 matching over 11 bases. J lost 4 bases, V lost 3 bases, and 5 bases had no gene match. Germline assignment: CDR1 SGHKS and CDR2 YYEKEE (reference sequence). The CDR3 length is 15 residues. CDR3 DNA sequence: TGTGCCAGCAGCTCAATAGCGGGAGGGCGAGAGACCCAGTACTTC. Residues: CASSSIAGGRETQYF.

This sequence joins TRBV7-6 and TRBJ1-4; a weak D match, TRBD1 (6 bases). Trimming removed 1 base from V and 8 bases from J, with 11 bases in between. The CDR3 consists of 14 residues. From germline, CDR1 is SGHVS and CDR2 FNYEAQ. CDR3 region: CASSLGGGPEKLFF. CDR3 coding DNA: TGTGCCAGCAGCTTAGGTGGGGGGCCCGAAAAACTGTTTTTT.

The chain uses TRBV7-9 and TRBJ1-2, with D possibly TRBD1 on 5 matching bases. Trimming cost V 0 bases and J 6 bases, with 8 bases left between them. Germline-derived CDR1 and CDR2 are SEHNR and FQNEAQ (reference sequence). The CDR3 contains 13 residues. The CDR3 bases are TGTGCCAGCAGCTTAGCGGGGCTTCATGGCTACACCTTC. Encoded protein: CASSLAGLHGYTF.

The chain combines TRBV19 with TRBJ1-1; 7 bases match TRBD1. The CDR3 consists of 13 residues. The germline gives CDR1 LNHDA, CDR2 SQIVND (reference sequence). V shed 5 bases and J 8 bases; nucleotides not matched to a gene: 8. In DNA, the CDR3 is TGTGCCAGTAGTCTGACAGGGAAGGGGGAAGCTTTCTTT. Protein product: CASSLTGKGEAFF.

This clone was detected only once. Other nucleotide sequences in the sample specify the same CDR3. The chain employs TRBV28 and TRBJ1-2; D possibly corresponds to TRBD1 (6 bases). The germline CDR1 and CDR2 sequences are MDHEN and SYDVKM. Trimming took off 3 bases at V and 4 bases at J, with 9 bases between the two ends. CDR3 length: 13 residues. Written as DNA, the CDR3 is TGTGCCAGCAGTTTGGACAGAGTCTATGGCTACACCTTC. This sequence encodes CASSLDRVYGYTF.

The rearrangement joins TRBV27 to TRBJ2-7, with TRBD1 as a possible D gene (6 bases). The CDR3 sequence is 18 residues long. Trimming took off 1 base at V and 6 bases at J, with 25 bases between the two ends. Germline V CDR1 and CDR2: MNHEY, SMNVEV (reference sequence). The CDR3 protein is CASSLWRHETGREAEQYF. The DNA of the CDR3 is TGTGCCAGCAGTTTATGGCGTCACGAGACAGGACGGGAAGCCGAGCAGTACTTC.

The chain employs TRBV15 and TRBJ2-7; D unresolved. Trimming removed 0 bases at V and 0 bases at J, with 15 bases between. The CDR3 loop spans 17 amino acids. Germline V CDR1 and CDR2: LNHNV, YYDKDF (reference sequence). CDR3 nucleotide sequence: TGTGCCACCAGCAGAGATATTCCCGGCCTCCTCTCCTACGAGCAGTACTTC. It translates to CATSRDIPGLLSYEQYF.

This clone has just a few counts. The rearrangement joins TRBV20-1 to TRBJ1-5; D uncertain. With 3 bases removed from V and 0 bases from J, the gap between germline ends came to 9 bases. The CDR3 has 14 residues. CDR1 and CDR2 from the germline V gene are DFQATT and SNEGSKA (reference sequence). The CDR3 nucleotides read TGCAGTGCTAGTCCCAAGTATAGCAATCAGCCCCAGCATTTT. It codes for CSASPKYSNQPQHF.